The 30 T cell receptor beta chains below all came from one sample that was sequenced in a study of T-cell reconstitution after alpha-beta-depleted transplantation in children. Library preparation (for TCRbeta) was performed with unique molecular identifiers. TCRdb ran MiXCR on the PCR reads and lists one entry per CDR3 protein. The repertoire holds 150,000 to 250,000 distinct CDR3 sequences, roughly 6.3% seen once, with approximately 4.1% in the top ten. This specimen was PBMCs, taken before TCRalphabeta/CD19-depleted stem cell transplant. The receptors here all came from a girl under three years old with combined immunodeficiency, due to receive a stem cell transplant.

The CDR3 loop is CASSERPPGLAGAYEQYF. DNA of the CDR3: TGTGCCAGCAGTGAACGGCCACCGGGACTAGCGGGGGCCTACGAGCAGTACTTC. The rearrangement joins TRBV6-1 to TRBJ2-7; 14 nucleotides align to TRBD2. CDR1 is MNHNS and CDR2 is SASEGT in the germline V gene. CDR3 length equals 18 residues. V dropped 2 bases and J dropped 2; count of bases not matched to a gene: 8.

This clonotype was detected many times. The chain carries TRBV15 and TRBJ2-7, with D hard to call. CDR3 length: 14 residues. The V gene's germline CDR1 is LNHNV and CDR2 YYDKDF (reference sequence). V was pared by 1 base and J by 0 bases, with 7 bases between. The CDR3 loop reads CATSRGPRSYEQYF. In DNA form, the CDR3 reads TGTGCCACCAGCAGAGGTCCACGCTCCTACGAGCAGTACTTC.

This clonotype has ten or more counts. The V call is TRBV12-3 or TRBV12-4, the J call TRBJ2-3; TRBD1 matches at 8 bases. With V trimmed by 6 bases and J by 2 bases, 7 bases remained unmatched. This CDR3 comprises 15 residues. CDR3 protein: CASRSGTGFTDTQYF. In nucleotides, the CDR3 is TGTGCCAGCAGATCCGGGACAGGCTTCACAGATACGCAGTATTTT.

This clonotype has ten or more counts. The chain combines TRBV5-1 with TRBJ2-7, with D maybe TRBD2 (5 bases). V lost 1 base, J lost 7 bases, and 21 bases lay in between. This CDR3 contains 16 residues. From germline, CDR1 is SGHRS and CDR2 YFSETQ. CDR3 DNA: TGCGCCAGCAGCTTGCAATCTGATCGACGGAGGCGGGAGCAGTACTTC. Its protein product is CASSLQSDRRRREQYF.

There are many counts of this clonotype. The gene calls are TRBV12-3 or TRBV12-4 and TRBJ2-5; maybe TRBD1 (7 bases). V was trimmed by 8 bases and J by 2 bases, leaving 15 bases between them. The CDR3 covers 14 residues. CDR3 amino acids: CASGGTAVQETQYF. The CDR3 nucleotides read TGTGCCAGCGGAGGGACAGCCGTACAAGAGACCCAGTACTTC.

This clonotype has at least ten counts. The gene calls are TRBV4-1 and TRBJ1-1, with D possibly matching TRBD1 (5 bases). Per the germline V gene, CDR1 is MGHRA and CDR2 is YSYEKL. Trimming shortened V by 8 bases and J by 2 bases, and 15 bases separated the two germline ends. CDR3 size: 14 residues. As DNA, the CDR3 is TGCGCCAGCCGACGGACACCCGCTAACACTGAAGCTTTCTTT. It specifies CASRRTPANTEAFF.

This clonotype was seen many times. The chain joins TRBV6-1 to TRBJ2-1, with D uncertain. Germline loops: CDR1 MNHNS, CDR2 SASEGT. The CDR3 consists of 15 residues. The V and J ends lost 7 bases and 0 bases respectively, with 13 bases between them. The DNA for the CDR3 is TGTGCCAGCACCTCACCCATTGACTCCTACAATGAGCAGTTCTTC. Translated: CASTSPIDSYNEQFF.

There are many counts of this clonotype. The rearrangement uses TRBV28 and TRBJ2-1, with D perhaps matching TRBD2 (7 bases). The CDR3 sequence is 16 residues long. The germline V gene encodes CDR1 MDHEN and CDR2 SYDVKM. The V end lost 3 bases, the J end lost 8 bases, and 20 bases lay between the germline ends. The CDR3 here is CASSFLGAGEGDEQFF. CDR3 DNA: TGTGCCAGCAGTTTCCTTGGGGCAGGGGAGGGAGATGAGCAGTTCTTC.

The gene calls are TRBV7-2 and TRBJ1-2, with TRBD1 as a possible D gene (5 bases). Trimming pared 6 bases from V and 9 bases from J, leaving 8 bases between. The CDR3 contains 10 residues. Germline V gives CDR1 SGHTA, CDR2 FQGNSA. CDR3 nucleotides: TGTGCCAGCAGGACAGTAAGCTACACCTTC. It specifies CASRTVSYTF.

This clonotype was found many times. The chain carries TRBV12-3 or TRBV12-4 and TRBJ2-7; 9 nucleotides agree with TRBD1. Trimming took 0 bases from V and 6 from J; bases not matched to a gene: 3. The CDR3 loop spans 14 amino acids. The CDR3 loop is CASSLAGTGTEQYF. The CDR3 DNA reads TGTGCCAGCAGTTTAGCCGGGACAGGGACCGAGCAGTACTTC.

This clonotype occurred many times. This chain uses TRBV20-1 with TRBJ2-2; no reliable D call. The CDR3 totals 15 residues. Germline V lookup: CDR1 DFQATT, CDR2 SNEGSKA (reference sequence). V shed 1 base and J shed 0 bases, with 9 bases lying between them. For the CDR3, the DNA is TGCAGTGCTAGAGGGGTGGGCCCGAACACCGGGGAGCTGTTTTTT. Translated: CSARGVGPNTGELFF.

The chain has TRBV7-3 and TRBJ2-1; TRBD2 is a possible D gene (7 bases). With 5 bases removed from V and 9 bases from J, the gap between germline ends came to 17 bases. This CDR3 contains 14 residues. Germline V CDR1 and CDR2: SGHTA, FQGTGA. The CDR3 protein is CASSPLGGLVEQFF. DNA of the CDR3: TGTGCCAGCAGCCCGCTGGGGGGGCTAGTTGAGCAGTTCTTC.

This clonotype was seen repeatedly, ten times or more. The J gene is TRBJ2-3, the V gene TRBV4-2; D unresolved. The CDR3 sequence is 12 residues long. The V end was cut by 0 bases, the J end by 7 bases, with 5 bases between. Germline V gene data show CDR1 as LGHNA and CDR2 as YNFKEQ. This CDR3 reads CASSQDGNTQYF. The CDR3 nucleotides are TGTGCCAGCAGCCAAGATGGAAATACGCAGTATTTT.

The chain combines TRBV7-2 with TRBJ2-7; 7 nucleotides match TRBD1. The V and J ends lost 0 bases and 6 bases, in that order; junction bases with no gene match: 5. CDR1 is SGHTA, CDR2 FQGNSA, per germline. The CDR3 has 14 residues. CDR3 region: CASSLAGTVSEQYF. CDR3 coding DNA: TGTGCCAGCAGCTTAGCGGGGACAGTGAGCGAGCAGTACTTC.

This clonotype occurred many times. This chain connects TRBV4-1 to TRBJ2-7; D is unresolved. The length of the CDR3 is 15 residues. The germline gives CDR1 MGHRA, CDR2 YSYEKL. V lost 0 bases to trimming and J lost 2 bases, with 11 bases between them. The CDR3: CASSQDPAATYEQYF. DNA of the CDR3: TGCGCCAGCAGCCAAGATCCGGCAGCTACCTACGAGCAGTACTTC.

Many counts were recorded for this clonotype. The chain recombines TRBV4-3 with TRBJ2-4, with D unclear. Trimming took off 0 bases at V and 8 bases at J, with 8 bases between the two ends. The CDR3 has 13 amino acids. Looked up from germline, CDR1 is LGHNA and CDR2 is YSLEER. CDR3 sequence: CASSQELGDIQYF. In DNA, the CDR3 is TGCGCCAGCAGCCAAGAATTAGGAGACATTCAGTACTTC.

In this sample, this clonotype turned up many times. The rearrangement uses TRBV29-1 and TRBJ1-2; the D gene is possibly TRBD1 (5 bases). Deletions cut 2 bases from V and 4 bases from J, with 14 bases between. CDR1 and CDR2 from the germline V gene are SQVTM and ANQGSEA. The CDR3 sequence is 14 residues long. This chain's CDR3 is CSVERQGNGYGYTF. CDR3 DNA: TGCAGCGTTGAAAGGCAGGGAAATGGCTATGGCTACACCTTC.

V gene TRBV7-9 combines with J gene TRBJ2-2; possibly TRBD2 for D (6 bases). Germline V lookup: CDR1 SEHNR, CDR2 FQNEAQ (reference sequence). The CDR3 spans 15 residues. The V end was cut by 6 bases, the J end by 10 bases, with 21 bases between. The CDR3, as DNA: TGTGCCAGCAGAGAAAGAGAGGGAGGTGCGGCGGAGCTGTTTTTT. Protein sequence: CASREREGGAAELFF.

The sample holds many counts of this clonotype. The chain recombines TRBV14 with TRBJ2-7; 11 bases fit TRBD1. Trimming at V came to 4 bases and at J to 3 bases, leaving 5 bases not matched to a gene. The germline V gene has CDR1 SGHDN and CDR2 FVKESK. CDR3 length: 15 residues. CDR3 sequence: CASSRRTGGVYEQYF. Here the CDR3 DNA reads TGTGCCAGCAGCCGACGGACAGGGGGCGTCTACGAGCAGTACTTC. Variable domain in full (rest from reference TRBV14 and TRBJ2-7): EAGVTQFPSHSVIEKGQTVTLRCDPISGHDNLYWYRRVMGKEIKFLLHFVKESKQDESGMPNNRFLAERTGGTYSTLKVQPAELEDSGVYFCASSRRTGGVYEQYFGPGTRLTVT.

V is TRBV11-3 and J is TRBJ2-5; D gene unclear. The CDR3 totals 14 residues. Per the germline V gene, CDR1 is SGHNT and CDR2 is YENEEA. Between the trimmed V and J ends, which lost 6 bases and 2 bases, there was a span of 13 bases. The CDR3 reads CASSSLERQETQYF. The CDR3 coding sequence is TGTGCCAGCAGTTCCCTAGAGAGACAAGAGACCCAGTACTTC.

This clonotype was recorded many times. The chain recombines TRBV5-1 with TRBJ2-7; D uncertain. V was shortened by 0 bases and J by 7 bases, with 11 bases between the two germline ends. Germline V gene lookup returns CDR1 SGHRS and CDR2 YFSETQ. The CDR3 loop spans 13 amino acids. This chain's CDR3 is CASSLEDTREQYF. Written as DNA, the CDR3 is TGCGCCAGCAGCTTGGAAGATACACGAGAGCAGTACTTC.

This clonotype appeared many times. J is TRBJ2-1 and V is TRBV24-1, with 7 bases matching TRBD1. The CDR3 consists of 15 residues. The V segment lost 0 bases and the J segment 8 bases; nucleotides outside the gene matches: 6. Germline V lookup: CDR1 KGHDR, CDR2 SFDVKD. This CDR3 is CATSDLETGMHEQFF. CDR3 in DNA: TGTGCCACCAGTGATTTGGAGACAGGGATGCATGAGCAGTTCTTC.

The chain's CDR3 is CASSLFSGGTGYTF. Here the CDR3 DNA reads TGTGCCAGCAGCTTATTCTCAGGGGGGACTGGCTACACCTTC. V usage is TRBV7-8 and J usage is TRBJ1-2, with 7 bases fitting TRBD1. The CDR3 contains 14 residues. Germline values: CDR1 SGHVS, CDR2 FQNEAQ. The V segment lost 2 bases and the J segment 7 bases; nucleotides outside the gene matches: 7.

This clonotype was recorded at least ten times. The rearrangement joins TRBV9 to TRBJ2-1; 8 bases are a match to TRBD2. The CDR3 has 16 amino acids. Germline CDR1 is SGDLS and CDR2 is YYNGEE. With V trimmed by 0 bases and J by 3 bases, 5 bases remained unmatched. CDR3 region: CASSVGSGGYYNEQFF. The CDR3 DNA sequence: TGTGCCAGCAGCGTAGGGAGCGGGGGATACTACAATGAGCAGTTCTTC.

V gene TRBV20-1 combines with J gene TRBJ2-7, with a possible D match to TRBD2 (6 bases). Germline loops: CDR1 DFQATT, CDR2 SNEGSKA (reference sequence). V lost 5 bases, J lost 3 bases, and 17 bases lay in between. This CDR3 spans 14 amino acids. This CDR3 is CSAYGTDYLYEQYF. The CDR3, as DNA: TGCAGTGCTTACGGGACGGACTACCTCTACGAGCAGTACTTC.

This clonotype was seen repeatedly, ten times or more. The chain combines TRBV12-3 or TRBV12-4 with TRBJ2-5, with a tentative D call TRBD2 (6 bases). The CDR3 is made up of 14 amino acids. Trimming left V 2 bases short and J 3 bases short, with 10 bases between. The CDR3 is CASSLIGGEETQYF. In nucleotides, the CDR3 is TGTGCCAGCAGTTTAATCGGAGGGGAAGAGACCCAGTACTTC.

There are many counts of this clonotype. This sequence joins TRBV20-1 and TRBJ1-1; D not resolved. Germline lookup yields CDR1 DFQATT and CDR2 SNEGSKA (reference sequence). This CDR3 spans 11 amino acids. V was pared by 5 bases and J by 1 base, with 5 bases between. Written as DNA, the CDR3 is TGCAGTGCTGTTGAGAACACTGAAGCTTTCTTT. Translating gives CSAVENTEAFF.

This clonotype was counted many times. The V call is TRBV20-1, the J call TRBJ2-1; D is perhaps TRBD2 (5 bases). Germline lookup yields CDR1 DFQATT and CDR2 SNEGSKA (reference sequence). The V end lost 0 bases, the J end lost 0 bases, and 18 bases lay between the germline ends. The CDR3 totals 18 residues. In nucleotides, the CDR3 is TGCAGTGCTAGAGATAGTGGTTGGGTAGCGCTCTCCTACAATGAGCAGTTCTTC. This encodes CSARDSGWVALSYNEQFF.

This sequence joins TRBV6-5 and TRBJ2-7, with D possibly matching TRBD1 (6 bases). The ends were cut back, 4 bases at V and 3 bases at J, with 19 bases in the middle. This CDR3 has 16 amino acids. CDR1 is MNHEY, CDR2 SVGAGI, per germline. CDR3 amino acids: CASSFGTPYFLYEQYF. The CDR3 DNA follows: TGTGCCAGCAGTTTTGGGACACCTTATTTTCTCTACGAGCAGTACTTC.

This clonotype was found many times. The chain employs TRBV6-5 and TRBJ2-2; D might be TRBD2 (6 bases). The V end lost 2 bases, the J end lost 5 bases, and 12 bases lay between the germline ends. There are 15 residues in the CDR3. The germline gives CDR1 MNHEY, CDR2 SVGAGI. CDR3 coding DNA: TGTGCCAGCAGTTACCTAGGGGACTTGACCGGGGAGCTGTTTTTT. This translates into CASSYLGDLTGELFF.